The 21 T cell receptor beta chains given below trace back to one sample, sequenced in a study of T cell repertoires in cytomegalovirus infection. A single record per CDR3 protein comes from TCRdb applying MiXCR to the reads. In the table there are approximately 700,000 distinct CDR3 sequences, roughly a third of which are singletons. Specimen: PBMCs. These receptors originate from a human donor in good health (CMV status not recorded). Some clones in this sample may be carry-over from other donors' samples.

This clonotype was picked up many times. The J gene is TRBJ1-3, the V gene TRBV6-1; D gene unclear. V was trimmed by 2 bases and J by 0 bases, leaving 14 bases between them. Germline V gene lookup returns CDR1 MNHNS and CDR2 SASEGT. The CDR3 length is 17 residues. The DNA for the CDR3 is TGTGCCAGCAGTGAATCGAACGTGCTTAGCTCTGGAAACACCATATATTTT. Protein sequence: CASSESNVLSSGNTIYF.

The chain uses TRBV27 and TRBJ1-5; no clear D gene. Deletions cut 8 bases from V and 1 base from J, with 15 bases between. Per germline, CDR1 MNHEY and CDR2 SMNVEV (reference sequence). CDR3 length: 15 amino acids. CDR3 residues: CASGFRFLSNQPQHF. CDR3 bases: TGTGCCAGCGGATTCAGGTTTTTAAGCAATCAGCCCCAGCATTTT.

This clonotype was seen at least ten times. The chain joins TRBV6-5 to TRBJ2-7; D may correspond to TRBD1 or TRBD2 (5 bases each). The CDR3 length is 14 residues. Trimming left V 2 bases short and J 2 bases short, with 10 bases between. Germline V CDR1 and CDR2: MNHEY, SVGAGI. The CDR3 loop reads CASSYGTVPYEQYF. In nucleotides, the CDR3 is TGTGCCAGCAGTTACGGGACGGTCCCCTACGAGCAGTACTTC.

This clonotype has more than one count but fewer than ten. V is TRBV6-5 and J is TRBJ2-2; 10 bases match TRBD1. The CDR3 totals 14 residues. V gave up 6 bases and J gave up 3 bases; unmatched junction bases: 1. Germline CDR1 reads MNHEY; CDR2 reads SVGAGI. The CDR3 region has the DNA TGTGCCAGCAGGACAGGGGGCTACACCGGGGAGCTGTTTTTT. Translating it yields CASRTGGYTGELFF.

The chain carries TRBV7-2 and TRBJ1-1, with D perhaps TRBD1 (6 bases). Trimming stripped 3 bases from V and 12 bases from J, with 17 bases between. CDR3 length: 13 residues. CDR1 and CDR2 from the germline V gene are SGHTA and FQGNSA. In nucleotides, the CDR3 is TGTGCCAGCAGCTTCAGACAGGCTTCTTATTCTTTCTTT. It encodes CASSFRQASYSFF. Full variable domain (rest looked up from reference TRBV7-2 and TRBJ1-1): GAGVSQSPSNKVTEKGKDVELRCDPISGHTALYWYRQSLGQGLEFLIYFQGNSAPDKSGLPSDRFSAERTGGSVSTLTIQRTQQEDSAVYLCASSFRQASYSFFGQGTRLTVV.

V and J are TRBV7-9 and TRBJ2-7, with D possibly being TRBD1 or TRBD2 (5 bases each). V was shortened by 5 bases and J by 2 bases, with 13 bases between the two germline ends. The germline V gene has CDR1 SEHNR and CDR2 FQNEAQ (reference sequence). The CDR3 loop spans 14 amino acids. DNA of the CDR3: TGTGCCAGCAGCCGAACTGGGACCGCCTACGAGCAGTACTTC. Its protein product is CASSRTGTAYEQYF.

Only a few counts were recorded for this clonotype. V usage is TRBV28 and J usage is TRBJ1-2, with 9 bases lining up with TRBD1. CDR3 size: 13 residues. Germline CDR1 is MDHEN and CDR2 is SYDVKM. The V segment lost 6 bases and the J segment 12 bases; nucleotides outside the gene matches: 11. For the CDR3, the DNA is TGTGCCAGCAGACAGCTCGGGACAGGGTATCACACCTTC. Protein sequence: CASRQLGTGYHTF.

The chain joins TRBV4-2 to TRBJ1-3; the D is unclear. With 4 bases removed from V and 1 base from J, the gap between germline ends came to 11 bases. The CDR3 runs 15 residues. CDR1 and CDR2 (germline): LGHNA, YNFKEQ. CDR3 sequence reads: CASSPTALSGNTIYF. The CDR3 nucleotides are TGTGCCAGCAGCCCCACCGCGCTATCTGGAAACACCATATATTTT.

This clonotype was picked up many times. The chain carries TRBV7-9 and TRBJ2-5; D remains ambiguous. The CDR3 is 12 amino acids. The germline V gene encodes CDR1 SEHNR and CDR2 FQNEAQ (reference sequence). V lost 4 bases to trimming and J lost 5 bases, with 8 bases between them. CDR3 coding DNA: TGTGCCAGCAGCTCAAAACCGGAGACCCAGTACTTC. Its translation: CASSSKPETQYF.

The chain employs TRBV18 and TRBJ2-2, with D unclear. CDR1 and CDR2 (germline): KGHSH, LQKENI. Trimming removed 3 bases at V and 6 bases at J, with 5 bases between. The CDR3 length is 12 residues. This CDR3 reads CASSPSAGELFF. In DNA, the CDR3 is TGTGCCAGCTCACCCTCTGCCGGGGAGCTGTTTTTT.

The genes are TRBV2 and TRBJ1-4, with D unclear. V lost 7 bases and J 7 bases, leaving 7 bases between the germline ends. CDR3 length equals 11 residues. Germline V gene data show CDR1 as SNHLY and CDR2 as FYNNEI. CDR3 bases: TGTGCCAGCAAGTTGGGTGAAAAACTGTTTTTT. This sequence encodes CASKLGEKLFF.

The sample holds a few counts of this clonotype. This chain links TRBV7-9 with TRBJ1-2, with TRBD1 matching 7 bases. The junction had 16 bases not matched to a gene; V was cut back by 4 bases and J by 2 bases. This CDR3 comprises 18 residues. CDR1 is SEHNR, CDR2 FQNEAQ, per germline (reference sequence). DNA for the CDR3: TGTGCCAGCAGCTATTCCTATGGGGACAGCCAGAAAAACTATGGCTACACCTTC. Protein sequence: CASSYSYGDSQKNYGYTF.

The rearrangement joins TRBV23-1 to TRBJ2-7; D is unclear. TRBV23-1 is an open reading frame, and its role is uncertain. The CDR3 is 16 residues long. The V gene lost 4 bases and the J gene lost 2 bases, with 18 bases spanning the gap. The CDR3 DNA follows: TGCGCCAGCAGTCCGGGCAGCGACCTCCTGGCCTACGAGCAGTACTTC. Encoded protein: CASSPGSDLLAYEQYF.

The V and J genes are TRBV28 and TRBJ1-4; D gene uncertain. This CDR3 spans 14 amino acids. CDR1 is MDHEN and CDR2 is SYDVKM in the germline V gene. V was pared by 2 bases and J by 2 bases, with 6 bases between. This chain's CDR3 is CASSLGWTNEKLFF. As DNA, the CDR3 is TGTGCCAGCAGTTTAGGGTGGACTAATGAAAAACTGTTTTTT.

This clonotype was detected a few times. CDR3 in DNA: TGCGCCAGCAGCCAAAGACCCTTCTCGGGTAATGAAAAACTGTTTTTT. This translates into CASSQRPFSGNEKLFF. The J gene is TRBJ1-4, the V gene TRBV4-1; no reliable D call. Germline V gene lookup returns CDR1 MGHRA and CDR2 YSYEKL. The CDR3 length is 16 residues. The V gene lost 2 bases and the J gene lost 4 bases, with 14 bases spanning the gap.

This chain uses TRBV7-8 with TRBJ1-5, with a possible D match to TRBD1 (5 bases). The germline V gene encodes CDR1 SGHVS and CDR2 FQNEAQ. The CDR3 has 14 residues. The ends were cut back, 1 base at V and 5 bases at J, with 9 bases in the middle. CDR3 in amino acids: CASSLVRGDQPQHF. DNA for the CDR3: TGTGCCAGCAGCTTAGTTAGAGGGGATCAGCCCCAGCATTTT.

This clonotype was seen repeatedly, ten times or more. The chain employs TRBV12-3 or TRBV12-4 and TRBJ1-1, with a possible D match to TRBD1 (5 bases). The CDR3 has 14 amino acids. Trimming stripped 4 bases from V and 1 base from J, with 10 bases between. CDR3 amino acids: CASSYQGTNTEAFF. The CDR3 DNA is TGTGCCAGCAGTTATCAGGGCACGAACACTGAAGCTTTCTTT.

This clonotype came up many times. This chain connects TRBV7-8 to TRBJ2-1, with TRBD2 identical over 9 bases. V dropped 2 bases and J dropped 9; count of bases not matched to a gene: 11. The CDR3 is 16 amino acids. Germline lookup yields CDR1 SGHVS and CDR2 FQNEAQ. Here the CDR3 reads CASSLWGSGSPSEQFF. For the CDR3, the DNA is TGTGCCAGCAGCTTATGGGGTAGCGGGAGCCCCTCTGAGCAGTTCTTC. Using reference TRBV7-8 and TRBJ2-1 for the parts outside the CDR3, the full variable domain is GAGVSQSPRYKVAKRGQDVALRCDPISGHVSLFWYQQALGQGPEFLTYFQNEAQLDKSGLPSDRFFAERPEGSVSTLKIQRTQQEDSAVYLCASSLWGSGSPSEQFFGPGTRLTVL.

The chain has TRBV7-8 and TRBJ1-1; the D is unclear. The CDR3 covers 14 residues. Germline CDR1 SGHVS, CDR2 FQNEAQ. V was shortened by 5 bases and J by 6 bases, with 16 bases between the two germline ends. CDR3 region: CASSLLGASAEAFF. For the CDR3, the DNA is TGTGCCAGCAGCCTTTTAGGAGCTAGCGCTGAAGCTTTCTTT. The whole variable domain, remainder taken from reference TRBV7-8 and TRBJ1-1, is GAGVSQSPRYKVAKRGQDVALRCDPISGHVSLFWYQQALGQGPEFLTYFQNEAQLDKSGLPSDRFFAERPEGSVSTLKIQRTQQEDSAVYLCASSLLGASAEAFFGQGTRLTVV.

This clonotype was seen at least ten times. This chain links TRBV6-1 with TRBJ2-5; a weak D match, TRBD2 (5 bases). Germline CDR1 reads MNHNS; CDR2 reads SASEGT. V shed 4 bases and J shed 3 bases, with 12 bases lying between them. The CDR3 runs to 14 residues. CDR3 protein: CASSVSGDKETQYF. CDR3 DNA sequence: TGTGCCAGCAGTGTAAGCGGAGATAAAGAGACCCAGTACTTC.

This chain uses TRBV19 with TRBJ1-5, with a weak D call TRBD1 (6 bases). V lost 7 bases, J lost 4 bases, and 20 bases lay in between. CDR1 is LNHDA, CDR2 SQIVND, per germline (reference sequence). This CDR3 contains 16 residues. The CDR3 region has the DNA TGTGCCAGTAACTCGGGACGTAAGGGGGGAAATCAGCCCCAGCATTTT. Amino acid sequence: CASNSGRKGGNQPQHF.